Each of the 19 T cell receptor beta chains below was sequenced from the same sample in a study of cytomegalovirus exposure and HLA in healthy donors (TCRdb year 2017). The library was generated by the immunoSEQ multiplex PCR assay. For the multiplex PCR, a mixture combining 60 forward primers for TCR Vbeta segments and 13 reverse primers for TCR Jbeta segments was used. The immuneACCESS repertoire file appears here via TCRdb, limited to in-frame rearrangements. These files lack a portion of the clones; in checked studies, under half of the deficit traces to unresolved V genes, and the cause of the others is not known. Counted in this sample were about 45,000 clones; more than 45% of them appeared once. The top ten clonotypes cover about 6.3% of the sample. Sequencing was carried out using PBMCs. The source of these receptors is a man in his fifties or sixties in good health and CMV-seronegative.

This clone was seen more than once but under ten times. The rearrangement uses TRBV5-4 and TRBJ1-1; tentative D call: TRBD1 (5 bases). This CDR3 has 15 residues. Deletions cut 0 bases from V and 5 bases from J, with 14 bases between. Germline V gene lookup returns CDR1 SGHNT and CDR2 YYREEE (reference sequence). For the CDR3, the DNA is TGTGCCAGCAGCTTGGCCAACCAGGGTTGGACTGAAGCTTTCTTT. This translates into CASSLANQGWTEAFF. Looking up the rest from reference TRBV5-4 and TRBJ1-1 gives the full variable domain: ETGVTQSPTHLIKTRGQQVTLRCSSQSGHNTVSWYQQALGQGPQFIFQYYREEENGRGNFPPRFSGLQFPNYSSELNVNALELDDSALYLCASSLANQGWTEAFFGQGTRLTVV.

The chain joins TRBV6-1 to TRBJ2-4, with D unclear. Germline loops: CDR1 MNHNS, CDR2 SASEGT. The CDR3 has 15 residues. The V and J ends lost 5 bases and 0 bases respectively, with 11 bases between them. Here the CDR3 reads CASSTQILAKNIQYF. The CDR3 DNA reads TGTGCCAGCAGTACACAGATATTAGCCAAAAACATTCAGTACTTC.

The chain employs TRBV4-3 and TRBJ1-4; TRBD1 matches 9 bases. Germline assignment: CDR1 LGHNA and CDR2 YSLEER. The CDR3 spans 17 residues. V dropped 1 base and J dropped 8; count of bases not matched to a gene: 11. In nucleotides, the CDR3 is TGCGCCAGCAGCCAAGGGGGGTGGGGGACAGGGTTGGAAAAACTGTTTTTT. Its translation is CASSQGGWGTGLEKLFF.

The chain uses TRBV6-5 and TRBJ1-5; possibly TRBD1 for D (5 bases). CDR1 is MNHEY and CDR2 is SVGAGI in the germline V gene. Trimming left V 5 bases short and J 4 bases short, with 9 bases between. The CDR3 runs to 13 residues. The chain's CDR3 is CASSGADNQPQHF. As DNA, the CDR3 is TGTGCCAGCAGTGGGGCCGATAATCAGCCCCAGCATTTT.

This chain uses TRBV30 with TRBJ1-5; D gene ambiguous. The V and J ends lost 1 base and 7 bases respectively, with 8 bases between them. From germline, CDR1 is GTSNPN and CDR2 SVGIG (reference sequence). CDR3 length: 12 amino acids. CDR3 bases: TGTGCCTGGAGTGACCTGGGCCAGCCCCAGCATTTT. It codes for CAWSDLGQPQHF.

Only a few counts were recorded for this clone. CDR3 protein: CASSLRDGRNTEAFF. The CDR3 DNA sequence: TGCGCCAGCAGCCTCCGGGACGGGAGAAACACTGAAGCTTTCTTT. V is TRBV4-1 and J is TRBJ1-1; D is possibly TRBD1 (5 bases). The CDR3 consists of 15 residues. Trimming removed 4 bases at V and 2 bases at J, with 14 bases between. The germline V gene has CDR1 MGHRA and CDR2 YSYEKL.

This chain uses TRBV4-2 with TRBJ2-3; no reliable D call. The CDR3 has 17 amino acids. Trimming took off 0 bases at V and 0 bases at J, with 13 bases between the two ends. The germline V gene encodes CDR1 LGHNA and CDR2 YNFKEQ. DNA of the CDR3: TGTGCCAGCAGCCAAGATTGGTTGGCGGTTAGCACAGATACGCAGTATTTT. Its translation is CASSQDWLAVSTDTQYF.

The chain recombines TRBV6-1 with TRBJ2-7; 9 nucleotides align to TRBD1. The CDR3 runs 17 residues. V dropped 5 bases and J dropped 4; count of bases not matched to a gene: 15. Germline-derived CDR1 and CDR2 are MNHNS and SASEGT. This chain's CDR3 is CASSKGQGKVGLYEQYF. The CDR3 coding sequence is TGTGCCAGCAGTAAAGGACAGGGGAAGGTGGGCCTTTACGAGCAGTACTTC.

The V and J genes are TRBV4-1 and TRBJ2-7; 10 bases are shared with TRBD2. After removal of 4 bases from V and 3 bases from J, the junction contained 21 bases not matched to a gene. Germline-derived CDR1 and CDR2 are MGHRA and YSYEKL. CDR3 length: 20 amino acids. CDR3 in DNA: TGCGCCAGCAGCCTCAGAGGGGTAGCGGGAGGCGGTATCCCACTCTACGAGCAGTACTTC. Protein: CASSLRGVAGGGIPLYEQYF.

The chain recombines TRBV27 with TRBJ2-5, with a weak D call TRBD2 (6 bases). The V gene lost 4 bases and the J gene lost 4 bases, with 10 bases spanning the gap. The CDR3 consists of 13 residues. Germline V CDR1 and CDR2: MNHEY, SMNVEV (reference sequence). Here the CDR3 reads CASSWREGETQYF. The CDR3 bases are TGTGCCAGCAGTTGGCGGGAAGGAGAGACCCAGTACTTC.

The V and J genes are TRBV2 and TRBJ2-5, with 8 bases matching TRBD1. Unmatched junction bases numbered 6, after V lost 1 base and J lost 5 bases. From germline, CDR1 is SNHLY and CDR2 FYNNEI. CDR3 size: 15 residues. The CDR3 DNA reads as TGTGCCAGCAGTGAAGTGGGGGACAGGACTGAGACCCAGTACTTC. This sequence encodes CASSEVGDRTETQYF.

The genes are TRBV30 and TRBJ1-1, with 7 bases that match TRBD1. Germline trimming cut 2 bases from V and 2 bases from J; bases unmatched to any gene: 17. The V gene's germline CDR1 is GTSNPN and CDR2 SVGIG (reference sequence). This CDR3 is built from 18 residues. CDR3 sequence reads: CAWSHQSPYRGGNTEAFF. The CDR3 DNA reads TGTGCCTGGAGTCACCAATCCCCCTACAGGGGAGGTAACACTGAAGCTTTCTTT. The variable domain in full, completed from reference TRBV30 and TRBJ1-1, reads SQTIHQWPATLVQPVGSPLSLECTVEGTSNPNLYWYRQAAGRGLQLLFYSVGIGQISSEVPQNLSASRPQDRQFILSSKKLLLSDSGFYLCAWSHQSPYRGGNTEAFFGQGTRLTVV.

This clone occurred a few times. V and J are TRBV28 and TRBJ1-2, with 8 nucleotides matching TRBD1. The CDR3 is 13 residues long. The germline gives CDR1 MDHEN, CDR2 SYDVKM. The junction had 7 bases not matched to a gene; V was cut back by 5 bases and J by 8 bases. CDR3 sequence reads: CASSPGQGGGYTF. The CDR3 DNA reads as TGTGCCAGCAGTCCCGGACAGGGCGGAGGCTACACCTTC.

V is TRBV4-2 and J is TRBJ2-1; D not resolved. V was pared by 2 bases and J by 10 bases, with 9 bases between. Germline V gene data show CDR1 as LGHNA and CDR2 as YNFKEQ. The CDR3 runs to 12 residues. The DNA for the CDR3 is TGTGCCAGCAGCCAACCCACGGAGGAGCAGTTCTTC. It translates to CASSQPTEEQFF.

The CDR3 is CASSPSTGVAYNEQFF. The CDR3, as DNA: TGTGCCAGCAGCCCGAGCACGGGAGTTGCCTACAATGAGCAGTTCTTC. The chain recombines TRBV5-4 with TRBJ2-1; weak D call: TRBD2 (6 bases). The ends were cut back, 4 bases at V and 2 bases at J, with 16 bases in the middle. Germline CDR1 SGHNT, CDR2 YYREEE (reference sequence). The CDR3 sequence is 16 residues long.

This clone was seen only a few times. This chain joins TRBV5-1 and TRBJ1-1, with 10 bases aligning to TRBD1. With 4 bases clipped from V and 3 bases from J, the junction kept 6 bases outside the gene matches. This CDR3 comprises 15 residues. CDR1 and CDR2 (germline): SGHRS, YFSETQ. CDR3 nucleotides: TGCGCCAGCAGCAACTGGACAGGGGGGTACACTGAAGCTTTCTTT. The encoded protein is CASSNWTGGYTEAFF.

This chain links TRBV2 with TRBJ1-1; no clear D gene. V was pared by 0 bases and J by 1 base, with 15 bases between. This CDR3 comprises 17 residues. The germline gives CDR1 SNHLY, CDR2 FYNNEI. The CDR3 nucleotides are TGTGCCAGCAGTGAAGCGAAAGCCTTCCACTGGAACACTGAAGCTTTCTTT. Residues: CASSEAKAFHWNTEAFF.

This sequence joins TRBV29-1 and TRBJ2-7; D not certain. The V end was cut by 5 bases, the J end by 6 bases, with 5 bases between. CDR1 and CDR2 from the germline V gene are SQVTM and ANQGSEA. The CDR3 covers 9 residues. The CDR3 region is CSVSSEQYF. In DNA form, the CDR3 reads TGCAGCGTTTCTTCCGAGCAGTACTTC.

The rearrangement links TRBV7-8 to TRBJ2-7; D may be TRBD2 (6 bases). V gave up 5 bases and J gave up 0 bases, with 14 bases separating them. CDR1 and CDR2 (germline): SGHVS, FQNEAQ. This CDR3 has 15 amino acids. CDR3 nucleotide sequence: TGTGCCAGCAGCAACGGTGGCGGGAACTCCTACGAGCAGTACTTC. It specifies CASSNGGGNSYEQYF.